This T cell receptor beta chain comes out of a study of CD8+ T cells in alopecia areata. cDNA prepared by RNA extraction and subsequent reverse transcription served as the template for sequencing. Assay: immunoSEQ multiplex PCR; the TCRdb copy retains only in-frame clones and omits some. The sample carries about 190,000 clones, more than 55% recorded once. A single count supports this clone. The treatment is: oral pan-JAK inhibitor, 5-10 mg twice daily. Per the germline V gene, CDR1 is LGHNA and CDR2 is YSLEER. The CDR3 has 17 residues. The junction had 12 bases not matched to a gene; V was cut back by 4 bases and J by 5 bases.

The TCR originated in a human donor with alopecia areata. The genes are TRBV4-3 and TRBJ2-2; 8 bases match TRBD1. Sequencing used CD4+ T cells sorted from blood, obtained at week 49, from a patient treated with tofacitinib. The CDR3 loop reads CASSRQTGTGYTGELFF. The DNA of the CDR3 is TGCGCCAGCAGCCGACAGACCGGGACAGGTTATACCGGGGAGCTGTTTTTT.